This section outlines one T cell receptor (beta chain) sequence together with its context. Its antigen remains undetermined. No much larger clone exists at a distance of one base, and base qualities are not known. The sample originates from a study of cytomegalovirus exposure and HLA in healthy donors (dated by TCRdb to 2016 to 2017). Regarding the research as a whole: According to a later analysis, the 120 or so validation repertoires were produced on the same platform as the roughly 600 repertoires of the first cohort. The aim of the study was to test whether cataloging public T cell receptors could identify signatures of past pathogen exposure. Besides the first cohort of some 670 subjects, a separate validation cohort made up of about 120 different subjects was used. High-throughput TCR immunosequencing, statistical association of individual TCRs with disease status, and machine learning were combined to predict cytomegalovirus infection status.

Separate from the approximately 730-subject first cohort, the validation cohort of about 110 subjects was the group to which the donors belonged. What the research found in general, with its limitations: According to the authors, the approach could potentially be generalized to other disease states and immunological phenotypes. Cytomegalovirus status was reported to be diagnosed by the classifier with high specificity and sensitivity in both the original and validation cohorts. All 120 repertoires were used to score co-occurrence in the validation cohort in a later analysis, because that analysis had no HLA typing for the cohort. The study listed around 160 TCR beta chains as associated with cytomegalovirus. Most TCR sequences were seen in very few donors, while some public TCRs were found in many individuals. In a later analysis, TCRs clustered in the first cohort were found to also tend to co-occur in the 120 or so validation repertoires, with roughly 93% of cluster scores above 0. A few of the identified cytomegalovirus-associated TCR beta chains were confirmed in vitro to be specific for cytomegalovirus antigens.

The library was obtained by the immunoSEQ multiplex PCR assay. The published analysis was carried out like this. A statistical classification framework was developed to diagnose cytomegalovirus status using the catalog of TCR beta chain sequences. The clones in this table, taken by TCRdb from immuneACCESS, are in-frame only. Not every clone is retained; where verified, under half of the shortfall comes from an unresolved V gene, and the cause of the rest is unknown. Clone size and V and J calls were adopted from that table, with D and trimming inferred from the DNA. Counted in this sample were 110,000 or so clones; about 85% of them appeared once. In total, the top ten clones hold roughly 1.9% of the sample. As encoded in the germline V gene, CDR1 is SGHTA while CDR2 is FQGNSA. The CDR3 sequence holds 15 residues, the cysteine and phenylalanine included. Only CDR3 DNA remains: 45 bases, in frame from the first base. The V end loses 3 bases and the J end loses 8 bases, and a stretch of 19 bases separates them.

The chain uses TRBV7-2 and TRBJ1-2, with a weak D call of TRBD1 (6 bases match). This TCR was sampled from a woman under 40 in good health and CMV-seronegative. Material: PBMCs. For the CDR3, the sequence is CASSFGPLGAEGYTF. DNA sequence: TGTGCCAGCAGCTTTGGGCCTCTGGGGGCTGAAGGCTACACCTTC.